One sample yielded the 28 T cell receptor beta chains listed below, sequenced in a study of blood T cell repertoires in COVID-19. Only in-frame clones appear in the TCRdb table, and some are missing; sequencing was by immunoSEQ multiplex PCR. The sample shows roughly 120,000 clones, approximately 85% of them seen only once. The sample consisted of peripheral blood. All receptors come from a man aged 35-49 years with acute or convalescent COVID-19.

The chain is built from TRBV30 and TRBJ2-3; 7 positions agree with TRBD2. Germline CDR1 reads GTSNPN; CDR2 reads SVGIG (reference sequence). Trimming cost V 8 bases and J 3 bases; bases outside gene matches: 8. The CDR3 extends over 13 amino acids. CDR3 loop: CARGGEGTDTQYF. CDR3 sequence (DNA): TGTGCCAGGGGAGGGGAGGGTACAGATACGCAGTATTTT. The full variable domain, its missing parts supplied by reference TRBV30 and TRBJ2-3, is SQTIHQWPATLVQPVGSPLSLECTVEGTSNPNLYWYRQAAGRGLQLLFYSVGIGQISSEVPQNLSASRPQDRQFILSSKKLLLSDSGFYLCARGGEGTDTQYFGPGTRLTVL.

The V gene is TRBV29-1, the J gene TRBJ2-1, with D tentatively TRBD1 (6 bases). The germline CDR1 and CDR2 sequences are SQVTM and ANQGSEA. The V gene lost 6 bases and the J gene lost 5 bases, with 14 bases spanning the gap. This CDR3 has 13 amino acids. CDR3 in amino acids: CSVRRDTDNEQFF. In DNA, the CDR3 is TGCAGCGTCCGCCGGGACACAGACAATGAGCAGTTCTTC.

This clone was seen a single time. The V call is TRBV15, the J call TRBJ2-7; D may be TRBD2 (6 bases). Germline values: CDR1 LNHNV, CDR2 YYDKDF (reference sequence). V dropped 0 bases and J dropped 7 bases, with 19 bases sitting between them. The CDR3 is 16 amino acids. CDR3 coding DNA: TGTGCCACCAGCAGAGATACGGAGGGGCGAAAAGGGGAGCAGTACTTC. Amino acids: CATSRDTEGRKGEQYF.

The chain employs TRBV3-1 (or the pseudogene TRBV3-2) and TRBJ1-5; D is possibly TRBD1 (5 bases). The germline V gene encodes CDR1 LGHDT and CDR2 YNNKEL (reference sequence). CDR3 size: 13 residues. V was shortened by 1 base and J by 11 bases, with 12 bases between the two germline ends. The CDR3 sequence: CASSQGGDRAQHF. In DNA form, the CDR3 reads TGTGCCAGCAGCCAAGGGGGGGATAGGGCCCAGCATTTT.

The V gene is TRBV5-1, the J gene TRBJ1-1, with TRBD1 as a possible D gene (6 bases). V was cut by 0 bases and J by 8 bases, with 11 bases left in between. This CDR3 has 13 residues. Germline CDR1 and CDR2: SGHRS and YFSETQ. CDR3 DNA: TGCGCCAGCAGCTTGGTACAGGGCGGGGAAGCTTTCTTT. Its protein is CASSLVQGGEAFF.

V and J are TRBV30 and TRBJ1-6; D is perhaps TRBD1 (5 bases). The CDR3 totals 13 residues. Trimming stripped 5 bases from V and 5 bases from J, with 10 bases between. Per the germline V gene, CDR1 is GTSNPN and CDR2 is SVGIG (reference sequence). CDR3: CAWATENNSPLHF. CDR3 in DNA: TGTGCCTGGGCGACAGAGAATAATTCACCCCTCCACTTT.

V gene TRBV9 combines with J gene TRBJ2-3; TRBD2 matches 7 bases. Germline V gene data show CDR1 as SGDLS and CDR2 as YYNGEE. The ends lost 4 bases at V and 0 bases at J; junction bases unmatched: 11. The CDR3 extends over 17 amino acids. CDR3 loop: CASSHNPGLKSTDTQYF. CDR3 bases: TGTGCCAGCAGCCATAATCCGGGACTAAAAAGCACAGATACGCAGTATTTT. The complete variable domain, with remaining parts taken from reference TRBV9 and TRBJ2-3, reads DSGVTQTPKHLITATGQRVTLRCSPRSGDLSVYWYQQSLDQGLQFLIQYYNGEERAKGNILERFSAQQFPDLHSELNLSSLELGDSALYFCASSHNPGLKSTDTQYFGPGTRLTVL.

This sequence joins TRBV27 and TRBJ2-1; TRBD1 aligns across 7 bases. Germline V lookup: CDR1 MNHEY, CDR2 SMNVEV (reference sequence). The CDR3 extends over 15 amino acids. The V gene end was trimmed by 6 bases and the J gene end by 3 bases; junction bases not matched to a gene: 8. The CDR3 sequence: CASRGGQDLYNEQFF. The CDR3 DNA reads TGTGCCAGCAGAGGAGGACAGGACCTCTACAATGAGCAGTTCTTC.

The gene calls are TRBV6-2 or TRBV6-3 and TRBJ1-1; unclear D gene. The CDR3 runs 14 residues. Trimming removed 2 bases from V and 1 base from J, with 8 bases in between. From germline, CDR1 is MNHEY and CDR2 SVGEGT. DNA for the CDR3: TGTGCCAGCAGTTACGTCCGGGGGAACACTGAAGCTTTCTTT. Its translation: CASSYVRGNTEAFF.

CDR3 DNA sequence: TGTGCCAGCAGTTACCGCCCTACCTCGGACACTGAAGCTTTCTTT. This translates into CASSYRPTSDTEAFF. The chain combines TRBV6-5 with TRBJ1-1; D unresolved. Trimming removed 2 bases from V and 3 bases from J, with 13 bases in between. In germline, CDR1 is MNHEY, CDR2 SVGAGI. The CDR3 length is 15 residues.

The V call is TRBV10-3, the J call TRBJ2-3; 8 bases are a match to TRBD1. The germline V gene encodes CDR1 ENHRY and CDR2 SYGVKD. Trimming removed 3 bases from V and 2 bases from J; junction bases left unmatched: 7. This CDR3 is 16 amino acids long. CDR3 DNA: TGTGCCATCAGTGATCGACAGGGGCCCCACACAGATACGCAGTATTTT. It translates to CAISDRQGPHTDTQYF.

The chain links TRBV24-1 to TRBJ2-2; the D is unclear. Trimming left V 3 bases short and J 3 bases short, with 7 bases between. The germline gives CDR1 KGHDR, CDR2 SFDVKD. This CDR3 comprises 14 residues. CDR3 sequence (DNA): TGTGCCACCAGTGATCGGAGTCACACCGGGGAGCTGTTTTTT. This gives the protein CATSDRSHTGELFF.

The CDR3 loop is CASSQVIAGRYEQYF. CDR3 bases: TGCGCCAGCAGCCAAGTCATAGCGGGGAGGTACGAGCAGTACTTC. J is TRBJ2-7 and V is TRBV4-3; TRBD2 aligns across 8 bases. The J segment lost 4 bases and the V segment lost 1 base, leaving 6 bases of the junction unmatched. The CDR3 extends over 15 amino acids. CDR1 is LGHNA and CDR2 is YSLEER in the germline V gene.

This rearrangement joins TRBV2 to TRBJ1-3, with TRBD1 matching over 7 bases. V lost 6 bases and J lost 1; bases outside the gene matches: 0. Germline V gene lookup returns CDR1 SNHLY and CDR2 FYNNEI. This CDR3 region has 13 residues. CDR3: CASRTGSGNTIYF. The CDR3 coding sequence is TGTGCCAGCAGGACAGGGTCTGGAAACACCATATATTTT.

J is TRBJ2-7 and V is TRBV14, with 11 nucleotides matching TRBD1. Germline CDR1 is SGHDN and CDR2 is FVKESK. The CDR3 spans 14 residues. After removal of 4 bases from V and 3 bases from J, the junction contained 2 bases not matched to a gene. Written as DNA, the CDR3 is TGTGCCAGCAGCCCTGGGACAGGGGGCTACGAGCAGTACTTC. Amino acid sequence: CASSPGTGGYEQYF.

The CDR3, as DNA: TGTGCCAGCAGCTCAACACCTAGCACCGGGGAGCTGTTTTTT. This translates into CASSSTPSTGELFF. This rearrangement joins TRBV6-5 to TRBJ2-2, with unresolved D. Trimming pared 6 bases from V and 4 bases from J, leaving 12 bases between. Germline lookup yields CDR1 MNHEY and CDR2 SVGAGI. This CDR3 contains 14 residues.

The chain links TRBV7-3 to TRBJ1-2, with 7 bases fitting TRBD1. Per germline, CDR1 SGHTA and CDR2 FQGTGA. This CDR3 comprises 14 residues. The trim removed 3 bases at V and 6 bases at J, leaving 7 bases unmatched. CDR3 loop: CASSLTGLSDGYTF. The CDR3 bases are TGTGCCAGCAGCTTGACAGGGTTGTCGGATGGCTACACCTTC.

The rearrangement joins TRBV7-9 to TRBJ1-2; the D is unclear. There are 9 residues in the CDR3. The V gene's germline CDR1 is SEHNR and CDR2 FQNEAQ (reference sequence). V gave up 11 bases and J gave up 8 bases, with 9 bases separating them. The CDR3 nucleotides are TGTGCCGGGGAGAACGGCTACACCTTC. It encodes CAGENGYTF.

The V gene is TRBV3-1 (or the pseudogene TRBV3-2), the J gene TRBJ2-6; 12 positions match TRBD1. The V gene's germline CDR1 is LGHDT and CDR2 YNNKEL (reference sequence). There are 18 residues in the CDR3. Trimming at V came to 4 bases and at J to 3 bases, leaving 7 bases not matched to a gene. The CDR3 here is CASSRWGQGAVGANVLTF. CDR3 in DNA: TGTGCCAGCAGCCGTTGGGGACAGGGGGCGGTTGGGGCCAACGTCCTGACTTTC.

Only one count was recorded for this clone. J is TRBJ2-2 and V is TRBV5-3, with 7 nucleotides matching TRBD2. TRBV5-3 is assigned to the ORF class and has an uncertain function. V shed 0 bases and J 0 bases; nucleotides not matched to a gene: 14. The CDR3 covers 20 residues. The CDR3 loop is CARSLAALSKTSSNTGELFF. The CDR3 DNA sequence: TGTGCCAGAAGCTTGGCCGCCTTGTCCAAGACTAGCTCGAACACCGGGGAGCTGTTTTTT.

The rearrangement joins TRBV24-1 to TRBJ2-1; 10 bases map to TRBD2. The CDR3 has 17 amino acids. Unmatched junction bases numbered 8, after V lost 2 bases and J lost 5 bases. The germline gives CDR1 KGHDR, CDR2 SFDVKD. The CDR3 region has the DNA TGTGCCACCAGTGATTCCCTACTAGCGGGGTTCGACAATGAGCAGTTCTTC. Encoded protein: CATSDSLLAGFDNEQFF.

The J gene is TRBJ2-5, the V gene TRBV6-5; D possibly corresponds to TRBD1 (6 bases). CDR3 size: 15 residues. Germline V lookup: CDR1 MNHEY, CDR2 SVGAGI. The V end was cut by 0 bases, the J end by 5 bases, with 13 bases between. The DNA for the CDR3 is TGTGCCAGCAGTTACTCAGGCGGCAGGGGCGAGACCCAGTACTTC. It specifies CASSYSGGRGETQYF.

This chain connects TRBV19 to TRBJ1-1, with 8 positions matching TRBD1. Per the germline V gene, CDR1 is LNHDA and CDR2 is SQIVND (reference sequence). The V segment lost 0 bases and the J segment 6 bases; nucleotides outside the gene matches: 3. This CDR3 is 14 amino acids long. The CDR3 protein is CASSIDATGAEAFF. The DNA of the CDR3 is TGTGCCAGTAGTATAGACGCGACAGGGGCTGAAGCTTTCTTT.

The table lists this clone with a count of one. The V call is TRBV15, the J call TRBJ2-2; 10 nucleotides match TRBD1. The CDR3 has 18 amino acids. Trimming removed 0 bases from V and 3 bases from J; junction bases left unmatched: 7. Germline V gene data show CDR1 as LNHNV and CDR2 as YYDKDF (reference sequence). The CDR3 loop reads CATSRDTPGQGYTGELFF. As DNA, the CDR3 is TGTGCCACCAGCAGAGATACCCCGGGACAGGGGTACACCGGGGAGCTGTTTTTT. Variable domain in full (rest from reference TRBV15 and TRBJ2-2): DAMVIQNPRYQVTQFGKPVTLSCSQTLNHNVMYWYQQKSSQAPKLLFHYYDKDFNNEADTPDNFQSRRPNTSFCFLDIRSPGLGDTAMYLCATSRDTPGQGYTGELFFGEGSRLTVL.

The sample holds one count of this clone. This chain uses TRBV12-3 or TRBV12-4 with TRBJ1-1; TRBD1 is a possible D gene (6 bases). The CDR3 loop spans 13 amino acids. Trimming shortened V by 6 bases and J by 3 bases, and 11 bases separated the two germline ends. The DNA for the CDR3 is TGTGCCAGCAGCCTAGACAGGTACACTGAAGCTTTCTTT. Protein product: CASSLDRYTEAFF.

The CDR3 DNA sequence: TGTGCCAGCAGCTCACACCGGGGAACGGGGGAGCGCAACACCGGGGAGCTGTTTTTT. Its protein is CASSSHRGTGERNTGELFF. J is TRBJ2-2 and V is TRBV7-2; tentative D call: TRBD2 (6 bases). Germline CDR1 is SGHTA and CDR2 is FQGNSA. V was pared by 4 bases and J by 2 bases, with 23 bases between. This CDR3 contains 19 residues.

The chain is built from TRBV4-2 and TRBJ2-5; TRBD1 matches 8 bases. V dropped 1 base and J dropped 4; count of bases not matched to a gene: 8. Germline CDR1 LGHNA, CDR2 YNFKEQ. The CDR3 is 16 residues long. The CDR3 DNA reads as TGTGCCAGCAGCCAAGGGTACTTACAGGGGGGAGAGACCCAGTACTTC. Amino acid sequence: CASSQGYLQGGETQYF.

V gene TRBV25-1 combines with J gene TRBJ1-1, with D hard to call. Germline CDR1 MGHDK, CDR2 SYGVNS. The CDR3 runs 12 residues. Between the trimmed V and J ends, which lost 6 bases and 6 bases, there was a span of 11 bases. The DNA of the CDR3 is TGTGCCAGCAGAGGTATTGAGGCTGAAGCTTTCTTT. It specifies CASRGIEAEAFF.